This T cell receptor beta chain appears in the sequencing data of a study of identical twins. All donors were healthy Caucasians. TCRdb reprocessed the 5' RACE reads via MiXCR and lists one record per CDR3 protein. The sample records under 250,000 distinct CDR3 sequences, approximately 12% being singletons. General study points: The abundant beta clonotypes from cord blood had fewer insertions, and memory repertoires had none of this. Out-of-frame beta sequences exhibited a weaker degree of excess twin sharing. Invariant MAIT and iNKT cells could partly confound zero-insertion analyses.

Losses at the gene ends were 4 bases for V and 3 bases for J; bases not matched to a gene: 3. This CDR3 is 16 amino acids long. Germline values: CDR1 SNHLY, CDR2 FYNNEI. This clonotype was seen more than once but under ten times. Its specificity is unknown. These same data were also listed under a study on yellow fever vaccine responses in identical twins.

The genes are TRBV2 and TRBJ2-3, with 14 bases identical to TRBD2. The sequencing sample was made of memory (CD45RO+) T cells sorted from blood. The source is a woman aged 18 to 35 in good health. The CDR3 reads CASSGLAGGPTDTQYF. The CDR3 bases are TGTGCCAGCAGTGGACTAGCGGGGGGGCCAACAGATACGCAGTATTTT.